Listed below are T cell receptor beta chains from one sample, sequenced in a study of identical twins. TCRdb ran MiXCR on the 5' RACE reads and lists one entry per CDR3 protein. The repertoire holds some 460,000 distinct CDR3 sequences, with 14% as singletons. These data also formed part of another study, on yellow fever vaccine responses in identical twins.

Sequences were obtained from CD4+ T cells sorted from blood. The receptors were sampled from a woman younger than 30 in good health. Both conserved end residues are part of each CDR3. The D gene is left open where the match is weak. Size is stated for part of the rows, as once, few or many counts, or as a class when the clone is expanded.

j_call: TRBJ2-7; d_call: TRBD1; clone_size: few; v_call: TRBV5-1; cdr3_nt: TGCGCCAGCAGCTTGGGACAGGGGATGGGGAACTCCTACGAGCAGTACTTC; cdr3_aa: CASSLGQGMGNSYEQYF
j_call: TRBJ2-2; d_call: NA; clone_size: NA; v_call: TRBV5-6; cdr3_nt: TGTGCCAGCAGCTCCCCAGGGCGGGGCACCGGGGAGCTGTTTTTT; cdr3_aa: CASSSPGRGTGELFF
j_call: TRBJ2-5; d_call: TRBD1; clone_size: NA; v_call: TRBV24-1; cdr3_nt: TGTGTCACCAGTGACCTGACAGGGGGACAAGAGACCCAGTACTTC; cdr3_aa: CVTSDLTGGQETQYF
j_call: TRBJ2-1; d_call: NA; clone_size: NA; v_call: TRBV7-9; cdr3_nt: TGTGCCAGCAGCTTAATTCAGGATGAGCAGTTCTTC; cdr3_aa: CASSLIQDEQFF
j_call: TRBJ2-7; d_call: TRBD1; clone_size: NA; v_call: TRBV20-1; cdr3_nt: TGCAGTGCTCCCGGGACAGGGTCTTACGAGCAGTACTTC; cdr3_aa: CSAPGTGSYEQYF
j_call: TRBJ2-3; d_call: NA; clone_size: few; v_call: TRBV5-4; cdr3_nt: TGTGCCAGCAGCTTGGGGAGGGGGAGCAGCCTCGTGGCACCACAGATATTGCAGTATTTT; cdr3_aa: CASSLGRGSSLVAPQILQYF
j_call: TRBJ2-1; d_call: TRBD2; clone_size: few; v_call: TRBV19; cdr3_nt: TGTGCCAGTACTCTGGGACTAGCGGGGACCAATGAGCAGTTCTTC; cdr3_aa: CASTLGLAGTNEQFF
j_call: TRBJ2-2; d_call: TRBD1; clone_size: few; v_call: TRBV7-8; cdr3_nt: TGTGCCAGCAGCTTAGCTCCGGGACAGATAACGGGGGAGCTGTTTTTT; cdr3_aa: CASSLAPGQITGELFF
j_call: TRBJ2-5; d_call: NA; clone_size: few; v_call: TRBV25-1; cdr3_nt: TGTGCCAGCAGTGAATATATCAGTTTGGAGACCCAGTACTTC; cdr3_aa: CASSEYISLETQYF
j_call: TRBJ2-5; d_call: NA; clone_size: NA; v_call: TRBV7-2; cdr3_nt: TGTGCCAGCAGCCGCCTGGGTCTCGGGACCCAGTACTTC; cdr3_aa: CASSRLGLGTQYF
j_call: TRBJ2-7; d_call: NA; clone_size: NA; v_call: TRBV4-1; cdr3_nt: TGCGCCAGCAGCCGGGACTTAGGACGGCCAACCTACGAGCAGTACTTC; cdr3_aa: CASSRDLGRPTYEQYF
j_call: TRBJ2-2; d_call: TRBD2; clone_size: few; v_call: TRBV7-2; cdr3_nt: TGTGCCAGCAGCTTCGGGACTAGCGGGAGACGGACCGGGGAGCTGTTTTTT; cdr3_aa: CASSFGTSGRRTGELFF
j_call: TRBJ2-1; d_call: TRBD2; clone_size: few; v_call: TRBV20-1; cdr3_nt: TGCAGTGCTACCCCGACTAGCGGGGGGAACTACAATGAGCAGTTCTTC; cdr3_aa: CSATPTSGGNYNEQFF
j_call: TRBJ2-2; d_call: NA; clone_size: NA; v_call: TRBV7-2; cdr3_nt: TGTGCCAGCAGCCGCGGACGGCAGGACACCGGGGAGCTGTTTTTT; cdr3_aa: CASSRGRQDTGELFF
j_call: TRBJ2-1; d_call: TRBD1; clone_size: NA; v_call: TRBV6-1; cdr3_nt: TGTGCCAGCAGCCTAAAAGCGACAGGGGCCCATTACAATGAGCAGTTCTTC; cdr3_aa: CASSLKATGAHYNEQFF
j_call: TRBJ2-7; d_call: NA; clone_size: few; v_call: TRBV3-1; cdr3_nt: TGTGCCAGCAGCCAAGTTACAGGACCCCCGGAGCAGTACTTC; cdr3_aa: CASSQVTGPPEQYF
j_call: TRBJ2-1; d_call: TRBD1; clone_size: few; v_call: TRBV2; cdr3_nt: TGTGCCAGCAGTGAATGGGACAGGGGGTTTGAGCAGTTCTTC; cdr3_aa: CASSEWDRGFEQFF
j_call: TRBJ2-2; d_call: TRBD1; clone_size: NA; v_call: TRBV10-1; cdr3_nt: TGCGCCAGCGGCCGGGACAGCGTTAACACCGGGGAGCTGTTTTTT; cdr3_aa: CASGRDSVNTGELFF
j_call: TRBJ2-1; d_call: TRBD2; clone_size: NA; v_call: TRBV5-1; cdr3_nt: TGCGCCAGCAGCTTGACGGGAGGGCCGCAGGAGCAGTTCTTC; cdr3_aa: CASSLTGGPQEQFF
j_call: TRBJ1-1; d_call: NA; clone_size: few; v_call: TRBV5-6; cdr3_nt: TGTGCCAGCAGCGGAGTAAACCGGGGCACTGAAGCTTTCTTT; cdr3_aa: CASSGVNRGTEAFF
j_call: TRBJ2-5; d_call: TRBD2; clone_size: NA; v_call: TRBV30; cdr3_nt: TGTGCCTGGTCGCGGGGGGAGCACCAAGAGACCCAGTACTTC; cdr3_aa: CAWSRGEHQETQYF
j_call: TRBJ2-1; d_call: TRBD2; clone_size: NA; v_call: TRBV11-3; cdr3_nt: TGTGCCAGCAGCTCCAAGACGGCGGGGGAGGCTGAGCAGTTCTTC; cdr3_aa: CASSSKTAGEAEQFF
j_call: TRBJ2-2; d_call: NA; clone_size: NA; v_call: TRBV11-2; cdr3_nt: TGTGCCAGCAGCTTAGGCATCAGGGGGGGAAGGGACACCGGGGAGCTGTTTTTT; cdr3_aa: CASSLGIRGGRDTGELFF
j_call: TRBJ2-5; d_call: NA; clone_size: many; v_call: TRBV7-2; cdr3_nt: TGTGCCAGCAGCTTAGGGCTAGAGACCCAGTACTTC; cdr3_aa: CASSLGLETQYF
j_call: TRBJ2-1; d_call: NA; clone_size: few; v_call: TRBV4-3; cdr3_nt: TGCGCCAGCAGCCAAGATACAGCGGTTGAGCAGTTCTTC; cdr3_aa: CASSQDTAVEQFF
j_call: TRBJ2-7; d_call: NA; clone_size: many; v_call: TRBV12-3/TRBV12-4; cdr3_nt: TGTGCCAGCAGTTTAGGGCAGCCTTCCTACGAGCAGTACTTC; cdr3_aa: CASSLGQPSYEQYF
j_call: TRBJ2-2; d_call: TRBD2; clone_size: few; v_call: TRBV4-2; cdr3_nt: TGTGCCAGCAGCCAACCTAGCGGGAGAGTGACCGGGGAGCTGTTTTTT; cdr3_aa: CASSQPSGRVTGELFF
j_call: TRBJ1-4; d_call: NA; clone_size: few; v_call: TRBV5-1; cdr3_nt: TGCGCCAGCAGGGTCGGGACAAAAGAAAAACTGTTTTTT; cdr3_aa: CASRVGTKEKLFF
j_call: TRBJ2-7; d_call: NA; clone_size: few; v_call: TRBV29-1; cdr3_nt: TGCAGCGTTGAAGGGGACATACTAAGCTCCTACGAGCAGTACTTC; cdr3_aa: CSVEGDILSSYEQYF
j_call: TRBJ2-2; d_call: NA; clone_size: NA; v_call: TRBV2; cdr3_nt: TGTGCCAGCAGTGAAAGCAAAAAGGGGGCCGGGGAGCTGTTTTTT; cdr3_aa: CASSESKKGAGELFF
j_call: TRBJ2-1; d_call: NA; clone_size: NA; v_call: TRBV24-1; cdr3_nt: TGTGCCACCAGTGAGGAAGGGGCTCGTGAGCAGTTCTTC; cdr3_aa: CATSEEGAREQFF
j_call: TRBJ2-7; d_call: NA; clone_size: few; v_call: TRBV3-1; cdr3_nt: TGTGCCAGCAGCCAAGTCCAGGAGCGGTCCTACGAGCAGTACTTC; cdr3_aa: CASSQVQERSYEQYF
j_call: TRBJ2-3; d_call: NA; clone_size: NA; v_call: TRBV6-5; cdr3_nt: TGTGCCAGCAGTTACTCGAAACAGTCAGATACGCAGTATTTT; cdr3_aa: CASSYSKQSDTQYF
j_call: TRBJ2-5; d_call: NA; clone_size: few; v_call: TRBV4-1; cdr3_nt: TGCGCCAGCAGCCGACCCGGGACGCAAGAGACCCAGTACTTC; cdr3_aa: CASSRPGTQETQYF
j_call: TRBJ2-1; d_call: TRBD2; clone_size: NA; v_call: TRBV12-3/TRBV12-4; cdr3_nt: TGTGCCAGCAGTTCGGCCCCACTAGCGGGAGGGCCCAATGAGCAGTTCTTC; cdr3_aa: CASSSAPLAGGPNEQFF
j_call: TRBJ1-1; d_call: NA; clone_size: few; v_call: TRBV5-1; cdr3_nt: TGCGCCAGCAGCTTGGATGTGGGGAGGGACACTGAAGCTTTCTTT; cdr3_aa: CASSLDVGRDTEAFF
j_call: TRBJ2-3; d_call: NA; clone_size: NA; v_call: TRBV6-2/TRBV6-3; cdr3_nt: TGTGCCAGCAGTGGAACAGCAACAGAAAACACAGATACGCAGTATTTT; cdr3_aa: CASSGTATENTDTQYF
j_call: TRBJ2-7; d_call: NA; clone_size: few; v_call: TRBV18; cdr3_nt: TGTGCCAGCTCACCCCGCAGGGAAAACGAGCAGTACTTC; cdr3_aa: CASSPRRENEQYF
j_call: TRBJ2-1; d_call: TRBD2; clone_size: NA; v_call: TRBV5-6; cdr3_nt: TGTGCCAGCAGCTTAGAGGGACTACCTAGCCGGTTCTTC; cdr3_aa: CASSLEGLPSRFF
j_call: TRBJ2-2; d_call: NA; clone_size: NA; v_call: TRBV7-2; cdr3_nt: TGTGCCAGCAGCTTACAGACAGAGACCGGGGAGCTGTTTTTT; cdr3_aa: CASSLQTETGELFF
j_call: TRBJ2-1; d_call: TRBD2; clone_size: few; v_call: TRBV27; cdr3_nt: TGTGCCAGCAGTCTGGCGGGACTAGTAGCAGGTGAGCAGTTCTTC; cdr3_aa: CASSLAGLVAGEQFF
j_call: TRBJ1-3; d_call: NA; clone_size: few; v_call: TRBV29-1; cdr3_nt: TGCAGCGTTGGAATAGGGGTTGGAAACACCATATATTTT; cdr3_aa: CSVGIGVGNTIYF
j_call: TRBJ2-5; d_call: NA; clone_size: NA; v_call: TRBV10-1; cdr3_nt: TGCGCCAGCACCGCTGTTTGGATAGCGAGGGAGGAGACCCAGTACTTC; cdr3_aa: CASTAVWIAREETQYF
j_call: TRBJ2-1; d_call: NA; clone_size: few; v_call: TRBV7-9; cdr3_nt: TGTGCCAGCAGCCGGTTCCCCGGGAATGAGCGGCAGTTCTTC; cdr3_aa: CASSRFPGNERQFF
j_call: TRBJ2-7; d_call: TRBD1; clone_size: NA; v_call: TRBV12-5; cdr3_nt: TGTGCTAGTGGTTTGGACCCGGGACAGGGGGTCTACGAGCAGTACTTC; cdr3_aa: CASGLDPGQGVYEQYF